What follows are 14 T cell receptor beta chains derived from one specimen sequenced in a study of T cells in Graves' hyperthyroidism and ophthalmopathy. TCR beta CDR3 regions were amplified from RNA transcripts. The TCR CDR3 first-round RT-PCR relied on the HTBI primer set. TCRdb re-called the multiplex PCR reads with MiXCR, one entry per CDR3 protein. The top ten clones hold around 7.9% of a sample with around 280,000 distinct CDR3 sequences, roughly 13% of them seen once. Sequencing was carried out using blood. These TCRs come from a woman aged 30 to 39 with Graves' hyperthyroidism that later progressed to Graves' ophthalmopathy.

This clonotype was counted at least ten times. CDR3 coding DNA: TGTGCCAGCTCAACCTACGCCTCTAGCGGGAGGGACACCGGGGAGCTGTTTTTT. Amino acid sequence: CASSTYASSGRDTGELFF. V usage is TRBV18 and J usage is TRBJ2-2, with TRBD2 matching 12 bases. The CDR3 spans 18 residues. V gave up 5 bases and J gave up 3 bases; unmatched junction bases: 10. Germline V gene data show CDR1 as KGHSH and CDR2 as LQKENI. Drawing the rest from reference TRBV18 and TRBJ2-2, the complete variable domain is NAGVMQNPRHLVRRRGQEARLRCSPMKGHSHVYWYRQLPEEGLKFMVYLQKENIIDESGMPKERFSAEFPKEGPSILRIQQVVRGDSAAYFCASSTYASSGRDTGELFFGEGSRLTVL.

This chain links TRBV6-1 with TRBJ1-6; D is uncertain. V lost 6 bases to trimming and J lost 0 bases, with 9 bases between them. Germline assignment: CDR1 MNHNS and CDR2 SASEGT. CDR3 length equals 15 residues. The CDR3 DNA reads TGTGCCAGCAGCCCGCTAAGCTCCTATAATTCACCCCTCCACTTT. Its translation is CASSPLSSYNSPLHF.

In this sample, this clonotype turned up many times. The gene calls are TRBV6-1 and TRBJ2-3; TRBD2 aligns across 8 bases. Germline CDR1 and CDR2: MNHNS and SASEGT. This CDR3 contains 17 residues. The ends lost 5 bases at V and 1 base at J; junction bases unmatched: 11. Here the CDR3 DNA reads TGTGCCAGCAGTCGCCTCGGGGCGGGAGGTGGCACAGATACGCAGTATTTT. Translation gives CASSRLGAGGGTDTQYF.

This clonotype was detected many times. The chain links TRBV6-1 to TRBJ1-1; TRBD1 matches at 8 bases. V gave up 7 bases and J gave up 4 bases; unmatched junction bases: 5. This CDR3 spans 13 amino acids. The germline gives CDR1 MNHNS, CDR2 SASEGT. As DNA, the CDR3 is TGTGCCAGCACTGGACAGGGCATCACTGAAGCTTTCTTT. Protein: CASTGQGITEAFF.

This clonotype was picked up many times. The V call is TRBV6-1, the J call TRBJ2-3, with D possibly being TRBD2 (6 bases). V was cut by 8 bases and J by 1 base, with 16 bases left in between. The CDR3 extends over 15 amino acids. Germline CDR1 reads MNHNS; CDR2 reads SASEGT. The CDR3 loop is CASRTGVAGTDTQYF. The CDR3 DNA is TGTGCCAGCCGAACCGGGGTAGCGGGCACAGATACGCAGTATTTT.

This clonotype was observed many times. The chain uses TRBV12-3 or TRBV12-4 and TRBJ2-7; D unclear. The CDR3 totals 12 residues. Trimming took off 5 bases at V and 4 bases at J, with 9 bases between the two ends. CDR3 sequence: CASSPVRYEQYF. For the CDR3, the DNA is TGTGCCAGCAGTCCCGTACGGTACGAGCAGTACTTC.

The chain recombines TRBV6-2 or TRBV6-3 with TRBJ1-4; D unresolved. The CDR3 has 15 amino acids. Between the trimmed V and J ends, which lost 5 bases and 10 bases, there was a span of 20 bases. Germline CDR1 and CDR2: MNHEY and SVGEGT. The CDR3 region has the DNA TGTGCCAGCAGTGTACAACAGCGGGCAGGTGCAAAACTGTTTTTT. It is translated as CASSVQQRAGAKLFF.

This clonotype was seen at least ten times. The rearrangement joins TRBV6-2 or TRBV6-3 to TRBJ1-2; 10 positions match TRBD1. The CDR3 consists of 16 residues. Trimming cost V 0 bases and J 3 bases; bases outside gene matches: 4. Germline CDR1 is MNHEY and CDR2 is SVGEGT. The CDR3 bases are TGTGCCAGCAGTTACTCACCCGGGACAGGGGACTATGGCTACACCTTC. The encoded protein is CASSYSPGTGDYGYTF.

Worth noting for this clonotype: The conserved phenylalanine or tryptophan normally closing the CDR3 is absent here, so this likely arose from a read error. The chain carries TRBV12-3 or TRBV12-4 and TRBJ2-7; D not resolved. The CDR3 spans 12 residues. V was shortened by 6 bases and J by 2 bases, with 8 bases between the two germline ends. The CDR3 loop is CASSRATYEQYL. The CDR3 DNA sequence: TGTGCCAGCAGCAGAGCAACCTACGAGCAGTACCTC.

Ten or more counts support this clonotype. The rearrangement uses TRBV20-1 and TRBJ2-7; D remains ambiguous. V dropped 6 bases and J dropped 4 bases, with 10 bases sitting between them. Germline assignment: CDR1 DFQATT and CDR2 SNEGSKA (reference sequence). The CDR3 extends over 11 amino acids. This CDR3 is CSAPKGYEQYF. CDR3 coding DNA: TGCAGTGCGCCAAAAGGTTACGAGCAGTACTTC.

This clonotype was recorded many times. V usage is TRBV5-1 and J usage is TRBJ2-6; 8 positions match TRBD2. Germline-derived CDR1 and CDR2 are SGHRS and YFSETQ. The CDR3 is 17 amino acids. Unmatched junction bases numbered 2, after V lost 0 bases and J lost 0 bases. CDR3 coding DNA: TGCGCCAGCAGCTTGGGACTAGCGCACTCTGGGGCCAACGTCCTGACTTTC. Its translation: CASSLGLAHSGANVLTF.

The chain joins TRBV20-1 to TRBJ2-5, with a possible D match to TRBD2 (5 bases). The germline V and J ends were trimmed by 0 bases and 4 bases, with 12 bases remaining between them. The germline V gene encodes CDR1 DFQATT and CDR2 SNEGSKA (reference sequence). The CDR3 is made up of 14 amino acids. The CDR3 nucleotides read TGCAGTGCTAGAGATAGGAAGGGAGTAGAGACCCAGTACTTC. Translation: CSARDRKGVETQYF.

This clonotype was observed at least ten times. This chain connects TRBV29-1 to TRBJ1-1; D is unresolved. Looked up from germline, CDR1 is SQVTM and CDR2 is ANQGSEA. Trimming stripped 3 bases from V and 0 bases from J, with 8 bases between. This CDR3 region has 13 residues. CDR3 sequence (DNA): TGCAGCGTTGATAAAGGGATGAACACTGAAGCTTTCTTT. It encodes CSVDKGMNTEAFF.

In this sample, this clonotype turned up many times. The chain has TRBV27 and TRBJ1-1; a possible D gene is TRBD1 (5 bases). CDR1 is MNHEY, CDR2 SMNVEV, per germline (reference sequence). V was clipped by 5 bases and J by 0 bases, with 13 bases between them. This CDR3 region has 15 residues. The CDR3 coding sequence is TGTGCCAGCAGTCCTCACGGACAAGTGAACACTGAAGCTTTCTTT. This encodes CASSPHGQVNTEAFF.